This entry lists 29 T cell receptor beta chains sequenced from one sample in a study of CD8 T cells in ankylosing spondylitis. Each CDR3 protein is one row after TCRdb ran MiXCR on the 5' RACE reads. The table has approximately 210,000 distinct CDR3 sequences, 9.5% to 15% seen once. The sample consisted of blood, either unsorted or a sorted T cell fraction (not recorded which). The source is a male donor with ankylosing spondylitis or in good health (not recorded which).

V gene TRBV6-5 combines with J gene TRBJ2-7; weak D call: TRBD2 (5 bases). The V end was cut by 0 bases, the J end by 5 bases, with 17 bases between. The germline gives CDR1 MNHEY, CDR2 SVGAGI. This CDR3 contains 16 residues. The CDR3 region has the DNA TGTGCCAGCAGTTACTCGATCCTAGCCCAGGAGAACGAGCAGTACTTC. It is translated as CASSYSILAQENEQYF.

The chain is built from TRBV3-1 and TRBJ2-5, with 9 nucleotides matching TRBD2. The CDR3 extends over 20 amino acids. CDR1 is LGHDT, CDR2 YNNKEL, per germline (reference sequence). The ends lost 2 bases at V and 0 bases at J; junction bases unmatched: 16. CDR3 DNA sequence: TGTGCCAGCAGCCAATTTAGTATGGGACGGAGCGGGGGGTACCAAGAGACCCAGTACTTC. Translating it yields CASSQFSMGRSGGYQETQYF.

In this sample, this clonotype turned up many times. V and J are TRBV4-1 and TRBJ2-1, with D uncertain. The V gene lost 2 bases and the J gene lost 1 base, with 9 bases spanning the gap. This CDR3 spans 15 amino acids. Germline lookup yields CDR1 MGHRA and CDR2 YSYEKL. The CDR3 sequence: CASSQPQSSYNEQFF. The CDR3 DNA reads TGCGCCAGCAGCCAACCACAAAGTTCCTACAATGAGCAGTTCTTC.

This clonotype was counted a few times. This chain uses TRBV3-1 with TRBJ2-3; tentative D call: TRBD2 (5 bases). The length of the CDR3 is 13 residues. Germline lookup yields CDR1 LGHDT and CDR2 YNNKEL (reference sequence). V lost 8 bases to trimming and J lost 4 bases, with 13 bases between them. The CDR3 sequence is CASSPRDADTQYF. The CDR3 DNA sequence: TGTGCCAGCTCCCCGAGGGATGCAGATACGCAGTATTTT.

The rearrangement joins TRBV6-2 or TRBV6-3 to TRBJ2-7, with D perhaps assigned TRBD1 or TRBD2 (5 bases each). Germline CDR1 MNHEY, CDR2 SVGEGT. Trimming took off 9 bases at V and 6 bases at J, with 24 bases between the two ends. This CDR3 has 15 amino acids. The CDR3 is CASLGAELVDREQYF. CDR3 sequence (DNA): TGTGCCAGTCTCGGGGCGGAACTGGTGGACCGCGAGCAGTACTTC.

Regarding this clonotype: A much larger clone sits a single nucleotide away, making a read error possible. The chain carries TRBV29-1 and TRBJ2-7; no clear D. The CDR3 has 12 amino acids. Germline V lookup: CDR1 SQVTM, CDR2 ANQGSEA. V lost 6 bases to trimming and J lost 5 bases, with 14 bases between them. The CDR3 nucleotides are TGCAGCGTCCTCATGGAAAGAAACGAGCAGTACTTC. It specifies CSVLMERNEQYF.

At least ten counts were recorded for this clonotype. This chain connects TRBV29-1 to TRBJ1-1, with D unresolved. Trimming removed 1 base at V and 2 bases at J, with 2 bases between. This CDR3 is built from 11 residues. The V gene's germline CDR1 is SQVTM and CDR2 ANQGSEA. The CDR3 nucleotides read TGCAGCGTTGAAGTAAACACTGAAGCTTTCTTT. Protein: CSVEVNTEAFF.

This rearrangement joins TRBV20-1 to TRBJ2-7; D assignment may be TRBD1 or TRBD2 (6 bases each). Trimming took 3 bases from V and 3 from J, leaving 15 bases between them. The CDR3 length is 14 residues. Germline V CDR1 and CDR2: DFQATT, SNEGSKA (reference sequence). Written as DNA, the CDR3 is TGCAGTGCTAGGGGGTCGGGGGCCGACTACGAGCAGTACTTC. This encodes CSARGSGADYEQYF.

This clonotype appeared a few times. CDR3 amino acids: CASSKTVVTGELFF. As DNA, the CDR3 is TGTGCCAGCAGTAAAACAGTAGTCACCGGGGAGCTGTTTTTT. The V and J genes are TRBV11-2 and TRBJ2-2, with D uncertain. Trimming stripped 6 bases from V and 4 bases from J, with 12 bases between. The CDR3 sequence is 14 residues long. Germline lookup yields CDR1 SGHAT and CDR2 FQNNGV.

This sequence joins TRBV5-6 and TRBJ1-4; D is possibly TRBD1 (6 bases). This CDR3 contains 13 residues. Germline V gene lookup returns CDR1 SGHDT and CDR2 YYEEEE. Trimming removed 5 bases at V and 7 bases at J, with 12 bases between. CDR3 sequence (DNA): TGTGCCAGCAGACTTCGGGGGCGTGAAAAACTGTTTTTT. It translates to CASRLRGREKLFF.

This clonotype was recorded many times. The chain employs TRBV6-2 or TRBV6-3 and TRBJ2-7, with 11 bases that match TRBD1. This CDR3 comprises 15 residues. Losses at the gene ends were 4 bases for V and 2 bases for J; bases not matched to a gene: 4. In germline, CDR1 is MNHEY, CDR2 SVGEGT. Here the CDR3 DNA reads TGTGCCAGCAGTTTCCCGGGACAGGGGGCCTACGAGCAGTACTTC. This codes for CASSFPGQGAYEQYF.

This clonotype was seen more than once but under ten times. The genes are TRBV11-2 and TRBJ1-6; perhaps TRBD1 as D (5 bases). The CDR3 has 14 amino acids. Trimming removed 8 bases from V and 8 bases from J, with 16 bases in between. Germline V CDR1 and CDR2: SGHAT, FQNNGV. In nucleotides, the CDR3 is TGTGCCAGCTTAATGGGGGGAGTCGATTCACCCCTCCACTTT. Protein: CASLMGGVDSPLHF.

This clonotype was counted between two and nine times. The chain is built from TRBV12-3 or TRBV12-4 and TRBJ2-1, with 14 bases lining up with TRBD2. The CDR3 is 15 amino acids. V shed 6 bases and J 10 bases; nucleotides not matched to a gene: 8. The CDR3 reads CASRTGTSGSWEQFF. The CDR3 coding sequence is TGTGCCAGCAGAACCGGGACTAGCGGGAGTTGGGAGCAGTTCTTC.

This clonotype was counted many times. The junction departs from germline at one end; a sequencing error may be responsible. This rearrangement joins TRBV4-1 to TRBJ1-2; weak D call: TRBD1 (5 bases). In germline, CDR1 is MGHRA, CDR2 YSYEKL. CDR3 length: 14 amino acids. CDR3 loop: CASSQAGSNYGYTF. The CDR3 DNA reads as TGTGCCAGCTCTCAGGCAGGGTCTAACTATGGCTACACCTTC.

The genes are TRBV5-1 and TRBJ2-1; 13 bases are a match to TRBD2. V lost 4 bases, J lost 8 bases, and 6 bases stayed unmatched. This CDR3 has 15 residues. Germline-derived CDR1 and CDR2 are SGHRS and YFSETQ. The CDR3, as DNA: TGCGCCAGCAGCCCCGGGACTAGCGGGGCATATGAGCAGTTCTTC. This gives the protein CASSPGTSGAYEQFF.

This clonotype was detected only a few times. This rearrangement joins TRBV6-5 to TRBJ2-5; D unclear. Germline lookup yields CDR1 MNHEY and CDR2 SVGAGI. V was pared by 2 bases and J by 5 bases, with 12 bases between. The CDR3 runs to 14 residues. The CDR3 coding sequence is TGTGCCAGCAGTTACATCCGAGGTTCGGAGACCCAGTACTTC. It specifies CASSYIRGSETQYF.

There are a few counts of this clonotype. This chain joins TRBV20-1 and TRBJ1-1; D unresolved. Germline V gene sequence: CDR1 DFQATT, CDR2 SNEGSKA (reference sequence). The CDR3 contains 12 residues. With 6 bases removed from V and 3 bases from J, the gap between germline ends came to 11 bases. Here the CDR3 DNA reads TGCAGTGCATTCCCGGGATACACTGAAGCTTTCTTT. Translated, it gives CSAFPGYTEAFF.

This clonotype was detected only a few times. This sequence joins TRBV27 and TRBJ2-1; the D gene is possibly TRBD1 (5 bases). The length of the CDR3 is 12 residues. Germline loops: CDR1 MNHEY, CDR2 SMNVEV (reference sequence). V was pared by 1 base and J by 8 bases, with 6 bases between. CDR3 sequence reads: CASSLLGDEQFF. CDR3 bases: TGTGCCAGCAGTTTATTAGGGGATGAGCAGTTCTTC.

A few counts support this clonotype. J is TRBJ1-6 and V is TRBV14; D is unclear. With 4 bases removed from V and 3 bases from J, the gap between germline ends came to 7 bases. The germline V gene has CDR1 SGHDN and CDR2 FVKESK. The CDR3 length is 14 residues. The chain's CDR3 is CASSPFYYNSPLHF. DNA of the CDR3: TGTGCCAGCAGCCCGTTTTACTATAATTCACCCCTCCACTTT. The full variable domain, rest sourced from reference TRBV14 and TRBJ1-6, is EAGVTQFPSHSVIEKGQTVTLRCDPISGHDNLYWYRRVMGKEIKFLLHFVKESKQDESGMPNNRFLAERTGGTYSTLKVQPAELEDSGVYFCASSPFYYNSPLHFGNGTRLTVT.

This clonotype was counted between two and nine times. The J gene is TRBJ1-1, the V gene TRBV5-1; D is perhaps TRBD1 (5 bases). V was pared by 1 base and J by 7 bases, with 11 bases between. The CDR3 length is 13 residues. CDR1 is SGHRS, CDR2 YFSETQ, per germline. For the CDR3, the DNA is TGCGCCAGCAGCTTGAGCGGGGCGGGTGAAGCTTTCTTT. It codes for CASSLSGAGEAFF.

The chain recombines TRBV7-6 with TRBJ2-7; 9 bases map to TRBD1. V shed 0 bases, J shed 3 bases, and the junction held 6 bases outside the gene matches. The CDR3 has 16 amino acids. The germline V gene has CDR1 SGHVS and CDR2 FNYEAQ. The CDR3 sequence is CASSLAPTGGGYEQYF. The CDR3 DNA is TGTGCCAGCAGCTTAGCGCCGACAGGGGGTGGCTACGAGCAGTACTTC. Drawing the rest from reference TRBV7-6 and TRBJ2-7, the complete variable domain is GAGVSQSPRYKVTKRGQDVALRCDPISGHVSLYWYRQALGQGPEFLTYFNYEAQQDKSGLPNDRFSAERPEGSISTLTIQRTEQRDSAMYRCASSLAPTGGGYEQYFGPGTRLTVT.

The sample holds many counts of this clonotype. The CDR3 coding sequence is TGTGCCAGCAGCTCCACCAGACGGGAATGGGGATCTGGGGCCAACGTCCTGACTTTC. The encoded protein is CASSSTRREWGSGANVLTF. The rearrangement links TRBV11-1 to TRBJ2-6, with a possible D match to TRBD2 (5 bases). The germline V gene has CDR1 SGHAT and CDR2 FQDESV (reference sequence). Trimming took off 4 bases at V and 1 base at J, with 20 bases between the two ends. CDR3 size: 19 residues.

A few counts support this clonotype. The rearrangement joins TRBV29-1 to TRBJ1-2; TRBD1 might be the D (5 bases). In germline, CDR1 is SQVTM, CDR2 ANQGSEA. V lost 5 bases and J lost 8, with 18 bases in between. The CDR3 is 13 residues long. The DNA of the CDR3 is TGCAGCGTTCTTAGACCCTCCCCAGGGGGCTACACCTTC. Translation: CSVLRPSPGGYTF. The variable domain in full, completed from reference TRBV29-1 and TRBJ1-2, reads SAVISQKPSRDICQRGTSLTIQCQVDSQVTMMFWYRQQPGQSLTLIATANQGSEATYESGFVIDKFPISRPNLTFSTLTVSNMSPEDSSIYLCSVLRPSPGGYTFGSGTRLTVV.

The gene calls are TRBV20-1 and TRBJ2-7; D may be TRBD2 (5 bases). CDR3 size: 12 residues. From germline, CDR1 is DFQATT and CDR2 SNEGSKA (reference sequence). V lost 4 bases and J lost 2, with 9 bases in between. The CDR3 DNA sequence: TGCAGTGCTACGACCGGGGCCTACGAGCAGTACTTC. Amino acids: CSATTGAYEQYF.

There are a few counts of this clonotype. The genes are TRBV4-1 and TRBJ2-7; D call uncertain. Germline V gene lookup returns CDR1 MGHRA and CDR2 YSYEKL. The V gene lost 1 base and the J gene lost 3 bases, with 7 bases spanning the gap. The CDR3 contains 13 residues. CDR3 in DNA: TGCGCCAGCAGCCAAGGGCTCCTCTACGAGCAGTACTTC. Its protein is CASSQGLLYEQYF.

This rearrangement joins TRBV9 to TRBJ2-1; tentative D call: TRBD2 (6 bases). The germline gives CDR1 SGDLS, CDR2 YYNGEE. With 4 bases removed from V and 7 bases from J, the gap between germline ends came to 18 bases. The CDR3 has 15 residues. DNA of the CDR3: TGTGCCAGCAGCTCCGGGGCTGGGGCGGGAAATGAGCAGTTCTTC. This translates into CASSSGAGAGNEQFF.

This sequence joins TRBV29-1 and TRBJ2-1, with 7 nucleotides matching TRBD2. V was pared by 1 base and J by 10 bases, with 7 bases of the junction left unmatched. CDR1 SQVTM and CDR2 ANQGSEA come from the germline V gene. The CDR3 totals 13 residues. CDR3 nucleotides: TGCAGCGTTGAAGGAGGTGGGGGGGACGAGCAGTTCTTC. Translation: CSVEGGGGDEQFF.

The gene calls are TRBV11-1 and TRBJ2-7; 7 positions agree with TRBD2. The germline gives CDR1 SGHAT, CDR2 FQDESV (reference sequence). Germline trimming cut 6 bases from V and 6 bases from J; bases unmatched to any gene: 14. The CDR3 runs 15 residues. Written as DNA, the CDR3 is TGTGCCAGCAGTAGCTCTGCGGCGGGAGAGGCCGAGCAGTACTTC. This gives the protein CASSSSAAGEAEQYF.

A few counts support this clonotype. The J gene is TRBJ2-4, the V gene TRBV3-1; D unresolved. The CDR3 is made up of 12 amino acids. The germline CDR1 and CDR2 sequences are LGHDT and YNNKEL (reference sequence). V was clipped by 4 bases and J by 7 bases, with 8 bases between them. CDR3 region: CASSPLVNIQYF. DNA for the CDR3: TGTGCCAGCAGCCCCCTCGTCAACATTCAGTACTTC.